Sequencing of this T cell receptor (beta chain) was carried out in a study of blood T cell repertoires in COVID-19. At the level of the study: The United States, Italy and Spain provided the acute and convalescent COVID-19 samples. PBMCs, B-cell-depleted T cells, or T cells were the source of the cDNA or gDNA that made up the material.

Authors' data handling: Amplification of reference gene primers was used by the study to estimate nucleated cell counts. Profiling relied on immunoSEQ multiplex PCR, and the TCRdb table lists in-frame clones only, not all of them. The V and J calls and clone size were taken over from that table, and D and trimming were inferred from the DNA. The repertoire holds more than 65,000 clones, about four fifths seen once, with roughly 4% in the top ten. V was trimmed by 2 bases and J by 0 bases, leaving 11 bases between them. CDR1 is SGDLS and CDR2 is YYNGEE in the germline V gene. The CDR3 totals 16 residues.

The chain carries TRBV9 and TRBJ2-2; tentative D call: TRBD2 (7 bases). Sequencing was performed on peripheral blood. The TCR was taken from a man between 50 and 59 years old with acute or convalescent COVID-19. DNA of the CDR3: TGTGCCAGCAGCGTTAGGGGGGGAACGAACACCGGGGAGCTGTTTTTT. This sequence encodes CASSVRGGTNTGELFF.